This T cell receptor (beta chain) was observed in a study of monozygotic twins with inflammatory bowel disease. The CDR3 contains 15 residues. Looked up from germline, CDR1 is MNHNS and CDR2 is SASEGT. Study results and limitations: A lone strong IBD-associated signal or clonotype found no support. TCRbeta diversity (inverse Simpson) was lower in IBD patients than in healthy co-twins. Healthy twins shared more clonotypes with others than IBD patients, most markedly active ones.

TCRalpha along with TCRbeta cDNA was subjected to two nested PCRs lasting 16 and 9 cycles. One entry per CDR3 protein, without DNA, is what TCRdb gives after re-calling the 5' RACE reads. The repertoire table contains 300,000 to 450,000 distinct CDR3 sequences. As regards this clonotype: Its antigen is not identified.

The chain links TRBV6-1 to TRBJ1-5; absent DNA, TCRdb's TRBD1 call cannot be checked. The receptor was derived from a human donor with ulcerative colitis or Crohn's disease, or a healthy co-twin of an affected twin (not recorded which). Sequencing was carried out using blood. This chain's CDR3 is CASSEWDRDDQPQHF.